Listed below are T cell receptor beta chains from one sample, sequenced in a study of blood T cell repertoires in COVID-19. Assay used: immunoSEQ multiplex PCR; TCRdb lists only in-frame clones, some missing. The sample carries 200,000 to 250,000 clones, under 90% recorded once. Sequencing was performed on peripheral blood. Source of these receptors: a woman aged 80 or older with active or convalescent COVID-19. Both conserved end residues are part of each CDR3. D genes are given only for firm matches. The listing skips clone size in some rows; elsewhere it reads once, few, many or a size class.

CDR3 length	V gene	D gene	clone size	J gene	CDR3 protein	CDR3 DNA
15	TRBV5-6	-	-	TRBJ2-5	CASSLGYSLEETQYF	TGTGCCAGCAGCTTAGGTTACAGCCTCGAAGAGACCCAGTACTTC
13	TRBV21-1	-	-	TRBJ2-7	CASSKVRGYEQYF	TGTGCCAGCAGCAAAGTTAGGGGTTACGAGCAGTACTTC
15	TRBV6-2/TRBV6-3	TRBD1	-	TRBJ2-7	CASSYGGTGRAEQYF	TGTGCCAGCAGTTATGGAGGGACAGGGAGGGCCGAGCAGTACTTC
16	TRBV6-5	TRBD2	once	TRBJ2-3	CASSYGLAGSGDTQYF	TGTGCCAGCAGTTACGGACTAGCGGGTTCGGGAGATACGCAGTATTTT
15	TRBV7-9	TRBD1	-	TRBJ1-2	CASSAGTGGHYGYTF	TGTGCCAGCAGCGCCGGGACAGGGGGACACTATGGCTACACCTTC
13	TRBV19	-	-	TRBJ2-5	CASSMAGGETQYF	TGTGCCAGTAGTATGGCTGGGGGGGAGACCCAGTACTTC
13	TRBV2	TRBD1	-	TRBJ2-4	CASTRTGQNIQYF	TGTGCCAGCACCAGGACAGGCCAAAACATTCAGTACTTC
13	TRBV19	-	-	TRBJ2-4	CASSIIVENIQYF	TGTGCCAGTAGTATCATAGTGGAGAACATTCAGTACTTC
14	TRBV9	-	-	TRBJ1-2	CASSVDISDRASTF	TGTGCCAGCAGCGTAGATATTTCGGACAGAGCCTCCACCTTC
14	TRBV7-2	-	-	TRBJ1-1	CASSLSPGWTEAFF	TGTGCCAGCAGCTTATCTCCGGGTTGGACTGAAGCTTTCTTT
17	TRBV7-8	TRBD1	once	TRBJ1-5	CASSSWTGDALNQPQHF	TGTGCCAGCAGCTCCTGGACAGGGGACGCCCTCAATCAGCCCCAGCATTTT
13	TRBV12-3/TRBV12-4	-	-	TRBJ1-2	CASSLDRLHGYTF	TGTGCCAGCAGTTTAGACAGGCTCCATGGCTACACCTTC
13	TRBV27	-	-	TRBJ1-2	CASRPHATDGYTF	TGTGCCAGCAGGCCCCACGCGACAGATGGCTACACCTTC
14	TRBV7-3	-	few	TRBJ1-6	CASSLGQGRSPLHF	TGTGCCAGCAGCTTAGGGCAGGGAAGGTCACCCCTCCACTTT
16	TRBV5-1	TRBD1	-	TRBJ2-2	CASSLVGQGSSGELFF	TGCGCCAGCAGCTTGGTGGGACAGGGGTCGTCCGGGGAGCTGTTTTTT
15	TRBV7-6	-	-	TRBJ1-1	CASSPRVGGQTEAFF	TGTGCCAGCAGCCCGCGGGTGGGGGGGCAGACTGAAGCTTTCTTT
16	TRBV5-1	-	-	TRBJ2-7	CASSLVSGARSYEQYF	TGCGCCAGCAGCTTGGTCAGTGGGGCCCGCTCCTACGAGCAGTACTTC
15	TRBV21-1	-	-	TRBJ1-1	CASWKDRGRRTEAFF	TGTGCCAGCTGGAAGGACAGGGGGCGCCGCACTGAAGCTTTCTTT
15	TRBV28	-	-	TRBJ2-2	CASSKWTNRRGELFF	TGTGCCAGCAGTAAGTGGACAAATCGACGGGGGGAGCTGTTTTTT
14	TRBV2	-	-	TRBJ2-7	CASSETPGRQEQYF	TGTGCCAGCAGTGAAACCCCGGGGAGGCAGGAGCAGTACTTC
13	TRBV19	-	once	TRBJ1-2	CASRSGRADGYTF	TGTGCCAGTAGAAGCGGACGCGCGGATGGCTACACCTTC
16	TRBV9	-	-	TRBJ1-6	CASSGGPSSYNSPLHF	TGTGCCAGCAGCGGGGGCCCGAGCTCCTATAATTCACCCCTCCACTTT
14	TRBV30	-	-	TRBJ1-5	CAWSVLQGRQPQHF	TGTGCCTGGAGTGTGCTTCAGGGCCGTCAGCCCCAGCATTTT
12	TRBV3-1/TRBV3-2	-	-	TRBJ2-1	CASSRVRGRQFF	TGTGCCAGCAGCCGGGTACGGGGAAGGCAGTTCTTC
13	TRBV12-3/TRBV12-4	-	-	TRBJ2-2	CASSFTNTGELFF	TGTGCCAGCAGTTTCACGAACACCGGGGAGCTGTTTTTT
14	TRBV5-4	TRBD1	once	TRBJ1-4	CASSSRDRGEKLFF	TGTGCCAGCAGCTCCCGGGACAGGGGAGAAAAACTGTTTTTT
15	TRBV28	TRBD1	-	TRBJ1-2	CASSLKTGTFYGYTF	TGTGCCAGCAGTTTAAAGACAGGGACATTTTATGGCTACACCTTC
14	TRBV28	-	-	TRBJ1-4	CASSLPRSHEKLFF	TGTGCCAGCAGTTTACCCAGGTCTCATGAAAAACTGTTTTTT
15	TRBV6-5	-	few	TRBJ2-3	CASNLGGGNTDTQYF	TGTGCCAGCAACTTGGGGGGGGGCAACACAGATACGCAGTATTTT
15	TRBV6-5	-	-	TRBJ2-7	CASSRDRRVSYEQYF	TGTGCCAGCAGTAGAGACAGGAGAGTCTCCTACGAGCAGTACTTC
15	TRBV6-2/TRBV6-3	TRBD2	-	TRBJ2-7	CASSFLTSGTYEQYF	TGTGCCAGCAGTTTCCTGACTAGCGGGACTTACGAGCAGTACTTC
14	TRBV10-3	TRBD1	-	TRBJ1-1	CAISIQGGNTEAFF	TGTGCCATCAGTATACAGGGGGGAAACACTGAAGCTTTCTTT
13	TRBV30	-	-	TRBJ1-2	CASLDRSNYGYTF	TGTGCCTCCCTGGACAGATCGAACTATGGCTACACCTTC
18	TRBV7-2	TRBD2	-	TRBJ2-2	CASSSRYTSGRAFRELFF	TGTGCCAGCAGCTCACGGTATACTAGCGGGAGGGCCTTCAGGGAGCTGTTTTTT
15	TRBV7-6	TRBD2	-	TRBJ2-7	CASSSAAGGRVEQYF	TGTGCCAGCAGCTCGGCAGCGGGAGGGCGCGTCGAGCAGTACTTC
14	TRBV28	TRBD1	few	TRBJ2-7	CASSWTGVSYEQYF	TGTGCCAGCAGTTGGACAGGGGTATCCTACGAGCAGTACTTC
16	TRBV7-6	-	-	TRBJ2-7	CASSLGVGGADYEQYF	TGTGCCAGCAGCTTAGGTGTTGGGGGCGCAGATTACGAGCAGTACTTC
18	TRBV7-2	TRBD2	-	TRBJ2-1	CASSARGLAGPAYNEQFF	TGTGCCAGCAGCGCCCGTGGGCTAGCGGGTCCCGCCTACAATGAGCAGTTCTTC
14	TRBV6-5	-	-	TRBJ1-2	CASSYSTGGYGYTF	TGTGCCAGCAGTTACTCGACGGGCGGGTATGGCTACACCTTC